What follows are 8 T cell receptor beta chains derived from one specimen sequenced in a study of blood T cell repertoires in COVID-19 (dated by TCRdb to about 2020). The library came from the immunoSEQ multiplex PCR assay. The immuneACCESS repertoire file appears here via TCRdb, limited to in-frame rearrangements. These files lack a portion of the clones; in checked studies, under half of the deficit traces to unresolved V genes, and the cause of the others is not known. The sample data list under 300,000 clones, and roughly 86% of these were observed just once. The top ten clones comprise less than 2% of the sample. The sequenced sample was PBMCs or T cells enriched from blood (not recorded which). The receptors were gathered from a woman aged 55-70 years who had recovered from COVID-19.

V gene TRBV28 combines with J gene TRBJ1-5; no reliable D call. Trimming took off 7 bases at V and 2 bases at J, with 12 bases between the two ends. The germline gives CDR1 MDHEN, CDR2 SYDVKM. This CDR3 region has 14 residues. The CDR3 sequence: CASTPPGGNQPQHF. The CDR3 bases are TGTGCCAGCACCCCCCCAGGTGGCAATCAGCCCCAGCATTTT.

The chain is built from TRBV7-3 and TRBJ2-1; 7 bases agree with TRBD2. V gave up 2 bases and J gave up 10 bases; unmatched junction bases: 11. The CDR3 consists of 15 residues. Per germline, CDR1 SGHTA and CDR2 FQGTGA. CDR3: CASSLRYGGTKEQFF. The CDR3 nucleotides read TGTGCCAGCAGCTTACGTTACGGGGGGACCAAGGAGCAGTTCTTC.

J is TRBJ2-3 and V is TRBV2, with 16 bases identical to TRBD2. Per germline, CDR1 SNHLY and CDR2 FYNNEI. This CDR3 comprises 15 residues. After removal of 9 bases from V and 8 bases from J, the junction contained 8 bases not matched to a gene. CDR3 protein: CASLGTSGGAGTQYF. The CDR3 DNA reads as TGTGCCAGTTTAGGGACTAGCGGGGGGGCCGGTACGCAGTATTTT. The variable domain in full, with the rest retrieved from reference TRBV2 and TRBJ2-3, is EPEVTQTPSHQVTQMGQEVILRCVPISNHLYFYWYRQILGQKVEFLVSFYNNEISEKSEIFDDQFSVERPDGSNFTLKIRSTKLEDSAMYFCASLGTSGGAGTQYFGPGTRLTVL.

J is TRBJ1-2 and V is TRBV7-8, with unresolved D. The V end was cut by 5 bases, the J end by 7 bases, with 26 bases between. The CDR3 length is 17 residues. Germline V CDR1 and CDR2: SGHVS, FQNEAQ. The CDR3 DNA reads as TGTGCCAGCAGCCTCACCCGGGATCCCGGGATTTCTATTGGCTACACCTTC. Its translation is CASSLTRDPGISIGYTF.

CDR3 residues: CASSFRTGINEKLFF. CDR3 DNA sequence: TGTGCCAGCAGTTTCAGGACAGGAATTAATGAAAAACTGTTTTTT. The chain couples TRBV28 to TRBJ1-4; 7 bases map to TRBD1. This CDR3 has 15 residues. The J segment lost 4 bases and the V segment lost 3 bases, leaving 5 bases of the junction unmatched. Germline V CDR1 and CDR2: MDHEN, SYDVKM.

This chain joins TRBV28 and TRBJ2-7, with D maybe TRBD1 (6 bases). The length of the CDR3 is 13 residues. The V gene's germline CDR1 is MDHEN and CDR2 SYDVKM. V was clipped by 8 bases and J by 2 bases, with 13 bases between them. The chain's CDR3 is CASGGEPPYEQYF. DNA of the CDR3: TGTGCCAGCGGGGGCGAGCCTCCCTACGAGCAGTACTTC.

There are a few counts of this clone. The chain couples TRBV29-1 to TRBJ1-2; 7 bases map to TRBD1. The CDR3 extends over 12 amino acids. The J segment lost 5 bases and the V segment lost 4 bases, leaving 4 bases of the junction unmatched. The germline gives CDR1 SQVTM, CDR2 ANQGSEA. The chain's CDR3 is CSVAGRGYGYTF. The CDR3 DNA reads TGCAGCGTTGCCGGCAGGGGGTATGGCTACACCTTC.

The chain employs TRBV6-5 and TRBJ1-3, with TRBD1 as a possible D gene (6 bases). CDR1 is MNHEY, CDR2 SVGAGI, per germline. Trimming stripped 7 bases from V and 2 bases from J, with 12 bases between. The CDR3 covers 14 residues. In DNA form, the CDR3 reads TGTGCCAGCACTCTACAGGGTGCTGGAAACACCATATATTTT. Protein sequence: CASTLQGAGNTIYF.